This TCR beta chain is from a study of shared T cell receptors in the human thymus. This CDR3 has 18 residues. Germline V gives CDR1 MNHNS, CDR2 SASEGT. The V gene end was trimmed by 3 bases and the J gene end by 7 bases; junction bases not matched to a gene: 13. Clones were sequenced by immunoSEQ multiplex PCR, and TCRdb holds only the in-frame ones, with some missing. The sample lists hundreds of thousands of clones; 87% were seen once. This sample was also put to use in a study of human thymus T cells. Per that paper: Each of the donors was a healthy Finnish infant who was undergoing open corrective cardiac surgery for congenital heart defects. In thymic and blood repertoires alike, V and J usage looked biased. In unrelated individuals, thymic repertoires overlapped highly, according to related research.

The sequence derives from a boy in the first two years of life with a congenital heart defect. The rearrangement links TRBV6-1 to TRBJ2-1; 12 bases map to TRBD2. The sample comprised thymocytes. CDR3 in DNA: TGTGCCAGCAGTGATTGGTCCATGCTAGCGGGGGGGCGGAATGAGCAGTTCTTC. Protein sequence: CASSDWSMLAGGRNEQFF.